The 27 T cell receptor beta chains below were found in one sample sequenced in a study of blood T cell repertoires in COVID-19. Using immunoSEQ multiplex PCR, the repertoire was profiled, and TCRdb retains in-frame clones only, with some absent. The table shows about 74,000 clones, with roughly 90% occurring only once. Sequencing input: peripheral blood. The receptors stem from a man in his forties or fifties with COVID-19, enrolled during active disease.

A note on this clone: Other nucleotide sequences from this sample produce the same CDR3. In DNA, the CDR3 is TGCGCCAGCAGCCCGGGACTAGCGGGAGAGGGGAACACCGGGGAGCTGTTTTTT. Translating it yields CASSPGLAGEGNTGELFF. The chain combines TRBV5-1 with TRBJ2-2, with TRBD2 identical over 14 bases. This CDR3 is built from 18 residues. J was trimmed by 1 base and V by 4 bases; bases with no gene match: 6. CDR1 and CDR2 from the germline V gene are SGHRS and YFSETQ.

The CDR3 protein is CASSLPGQGSEKLFF. The CDR3 DNA reads TGTGCCAGCAGCTTACCGGGACAGGGGTCTGAAAAACTGTTTTTT. The V and J genes are TRBV5-8 and TRBJ1-4; 10 bases fit TRBD1. Trimming at V came to 2 bases and at J to 7 bases, leaving 5 bases not matched to a gene. The CDR3 spans 15 residues. CDR1 SGHTS and CDR2 YDEGEE come from the germline V gene. Full variable domain (outside the CDR3, taken from reference TRBV5-8 and TRBJ1-4): EAGVTQSPTHLIKTRGQQATLRCSPISGHTSVYWYQQALGLGLQFLLWYDEGEERNRGNFPPRFSGRQFPNYSSELNVNALELEDSALYLCASSLPGQGSEKLFFGSGTQLSVL.

J is TRBJ1-3 and V is TRBV10-3; 7 nucleotides match TRBD1. The CDR3 consists of 15 residues. J was trimmed by 2 bases and V by 4 bases; bases with no gene match: 5. Per the germline V gene, CDR1 is ENHRY and CDR2 is SYGVKD. CDR3: CAISALTGTGNTIYF. In DNA form, the CDR3 reads TGTGCCATCAGTGCGTTGACAGGGACTGGAAACACCATATATTTT.

The V call is TRBV7-3, the J call TRBJ1-1, with TRBD1 identical over 8 bases. V dropped 2 bases and J dropped 5; count of bases not matched to a gene: 7. The CDR3 consists of 15 residues. Germline loops: CDR1 SGHTA, CDR2 FQGTGA. The CDR3 spells CASSLGPGGGTEAFF. The CDR3 nucleotides read TGTGCCAGCAGCTTAGGTCCAGGGGGCGGGACTGAAGCTTTCTTT.

The chain combines TRBV29-1 with TRBJ2-7; TRBD1 aligns across 7 bases. Germline V gene lookup returns CDR1 SQVTM and CDR2 ANQGSEA. Trimming removed 6 bases from V and 2 bases from J; junction bases left unmatched: 10. The CDR3 has 14 amino acids. CDR3 nucleotides: TGCAGCGTGGCTTCCGGGACAGCGACCTACGAGCAGTACTTC. Translating gives CSVASGTATYEQYF.

The rearrangement links TRBV5-8 to TRBJ1-1; TRBD1 agrees at 7 bases. The CDR3 is 13 amino acids. The V gene's germline CDR1 is SGHTS and CDR2 YDEGEE. V shed 8 bases, J shed 0 bases, and the junction held 4 bases outside the gene matches. Here the CDR3 DNA reads TGTGCCAGAAAACAGGGGATGAACACTGAAGCTTTCTTT. Translating gives CARKQGMNTEAFF.

This chain uses TRBV19 with TRBJ2-3; TRBD1 aligns across 10 bases. There are 16 residues in the CDR3. Per germline, CDR1 LNHDA and CDR2 SQIVND (reference sequence). The ends lost 0 bases at V and 2 bases at J; junction bases unmatched: 2. The CDR3 DNA reads as TGTGCCAGTAGTATAGAGGGGACAGGGGCCACAGATACGCAGTATTTT. Its translation is CASSIEGTGATDTQYF.

This rearrangement joins TRBV19 to TRBJ2-1; TRBD2 agrees at 9 bases. There are 15 residues in the CDR3. V shed 3 bases and J 4 bases; nucleotides not matched to a gene: 4. CDR1 LNHDA and CDR2 SQIVND come from the germline V gene (reference sequence). The CDR3 loop is CASSMVAGGYNEQFF. The CDR3 nucleotides are TGTGCCAGTAGTATGGTCGCGGGAGGGTACAATGAGCAGTTCTTC.

This clone was counted once. The chain has TRBV20-1 and TRBJ2-3; D may be TRBD2 (5 bases). Germline values: CDR1 DFQATT, CDR2 SNEGSKA (reference sequence). Trimming took off 3 bases at V and 2 bases at J, with 12 bases between the two ends. The CDR3 runs to 14 residues. The CDR3 sequence: CSASISGSTDTQYF. The CDR3 DNA follows: TGCAGTGCTAGTATCAGCGGTTCCACAGATACGCAGTATTTT.

The chain joins TRBV19 to TRBJ2-3; 8 nucleotides match TRBD2. Trimming took 4 bases from V and 2 from J; bases not matched to a gene: 5. The CDR3 has 15 amino acids. CDR1 and CDR2 from the germline V gene are LNHDA and SQIVND (reference sequence). The DNA of the CDR3 is TGTGCCAGTAGTAACCAGCGGGAGATCACAGATACGCAGTATTTT. Protein sequence: CASSNQREITDTQYF.

This clone was counted a single time. The chain links TRBV10-3 to TRBJ2-1; 9 bases line up with TRBD2. The CDR3 runs 16 residues. CDR1 is ENHRY, CDR2 SYGVKD, per germline. The V segment lost 0 bases and the J segment 4 bases; nucleotides outside the gene matches: 4. The CDR3 nucleotides are TGTGCCATCAGTGAGTCGACAGCGGGAGGATACAATGAGCAGTTCTTC. Protein: CAISESTAGGYNEQFF.

The V call is TRBV15, the J call TRBJ1-1; no definite D call. CDR3 length: 13 residues. V shed 1 base and J shed 6 bases, with 9 bases lying between them. Germline V gene data show CDR1 as LNHNV and CDR2 as YYDKDF (reference sequence). CDR3 amino acids: CATSRVWQSEAFF. CDR3 sequence (DNA): TGTGCCACCAGCAGAGTGTGGCAGTCTGAAGCTTTCTTT.

This clone was recorded once. The chain recombines TRBV5-1 with TRBJ2-3, with TRBD2 matching over 10 bases. In germline, CDR1 is SGHRS, CDR2 YFSETQ. The CDR3 has 17 amino acids. The ends lost 4 bases at V and 0 bases at J; junction bases unmatched: 8. The CDR3 bases are TGCGCCAGCAGCCCCCATACTAGCGGGGCTAGCACAGATACGCAGTATTTT. This encodes CASSPHTSGASTDTQYF.

DNA for the CDR3: TGTGCCAGCAGCACTAGCGGGGGTAGCTCCTACGAGCAGTACTTC. It codes for CASSTSGGSSYEQYF. This chain uses TRBV28 with TRBJ2-7, with 11 bases aligning to TRBD2. J was trimmed by 0 bases and V by 6 bases; bases with no gene match: 4. Germline V gene sequence: CDR1 MDHEN, CDR2 SYDVKM. The CDR3 extends over 15 amino acids.

The V and J genes are TRBV7-8 and TRBJ2-1, with D tentatively TRBD1 (6 bases). The CDR3 is made up of 15 amino acids. Per the germline V gene, CDR1 is SGHVS and CDR2 is FQNEAQ. The V gene lost 0 bases and the J gene lost 4 bases, with 10 bases spanning the gap. This CDR3 reads CASSLAGAAYNEQFF. The CDR3 region has the DNA TGTGCCAGCAGCTTAGCGGGGGCAGCTTACAATGAGCAGTTCTTC. The variable domain in full, with the rest retrieved from reference TRBV7-8 and TRBJ2-1, is GAGVSQSPRYKVAKRGQDVALRCDPISGHVSLFWYQQALGQGPEFLTYFQNEAQLDKSGLPSDRFFAERPEGSVSTLKIQRTQQEDSAVYLCASSLAGAAYNEQFFGPGTRLTVL.

The rearrangement joins TRBV28 to TRBJ2-5, with D possibly matching TRBD1 (8 bases). V dropped 5 bases and J dropped 0 bases, with 16 bases sitting between them. Germline lookup yields CDR1 MDHEN and CDR2 SYDVKM. This CDR3 spans 16 amino acids. The CDR3 DNA follows: TGTGCCAGCAGTCACGACAGGGGAGGGAACCAAGAGACCCAGTACTTC. Its protein product is CASSHDRGGNQETQYF.

This chain uses TRBV5-1 with TRBJ2-3; 12 bases agree with TRBD2. The CDR3 is 15 residues long. The V segment lost 10 bases and the J segment 2 bases; nucleotides outside the gene matches: 8. Germline CDR1 and CDR2: SGHRS and YFSETQ. The CDR3 protein is CACRASGRATDTQYF. CDR3 DNA sequence: TGCGCCTGCCGAGCTAGCGGGAGGGCCACAGATACGCAGTATTTT.

The rearrangement joins TRBV25-1 to TRBJ2-5, with TRBD1 matching 9 bases. Germline trimming cut 5 bases from V and 5 bases from J; bases unmatched to any gene: 9. The CDR3 runs 15 residues. Germline CDR1 is MGHDK and CDR2 is SYGVNS. This chain's CDR3 is CASSLPGTGSETQYF. The DNA for the CDR3 is TGTGCCAGCAGTCTCCCCGGGACAGGGTCGGAGACCCAGTACTTC.

This chain joins TRBV7-9 and TRBJ2-2, with TRBD1 identical over 12 bases. V gave up 7 bases and J gave up 3 bases; unmatched junction bases: 9. The CDR3 sequence is 17 residues long. Germline CDR1 SEHNR, CDR2 FQNEAQ (reference sequence). The chain's CDR3 is CASIPGQGASDTGELFF. CDR3 nucleotide sequence: TGTGCCAGCATCCCGGGACAGGGGGCGTCGGACACCGGGGAGCTGTTTTTT.

This rearrangement joins TRBV19 to TRBJ2-1; 8 nucleotides match TRBD1. The ends lost 6 bases at V and 4 bases at J; junction bases unmatched: 5. The CDR3 is 14 amino acids. The germline CDR1 and CDR2 sequences are LNHDA and SQIVND (reference sequence). The DNA for the CDR3 is TGTGCCAGTAGCGTTGGACAGGGATACAATGAGCAGTTCTTC. It codes for CASSVGQGYNEQFF. The full variable domain, completed using reference TRBV19 and TRBJ2-1, is DGGITQSPKYLFRKEGQNVTLSCEQNLNHDAMYWYRQDPGQGLRLIYYSQIVNDFQKGDIAEGYSVSREKKESFPLTVTSAQKNPTAFYLCASSVGQGYNEQFFGPGTRLTVL.

This rearrangement joins TRBV2 to TRBJ2-1; no definite D call. Germline V gene lookup returns CDR1 SNHLY and CDR2 FYNNEI. The CDR3 runs to 16 residues. V was shortened by 4 bases and J by 5 bases, with 18 bases between the two germline ends. The CDR3 coding sequence is TGTGCCAGCAGTGGGGCTCGGCCCACAGTAGACAATGAGCAGTTCTTC. The encoded protein is CASSGARPTVDNEQFF.

The J gene is TRBJ1-1, the V gene TRBV7-3; 7 bases are shared with TRBD1. Germline V gene sequence: CDR1 SGHTA, CDR2 FQGTGA. V gave up 5 bases and J gave up 4 bases; unmatched junction bases: 4. The CDR3 sequence is 13 residues long. The CDR3 DNA follows: TGTGCCAGCAGCCGACAGGGCGGCACTGAAGCTTTCTTT. Translating it yields CASSRQGGTEAFF.

This clone was detected once. The chain couples TRBV5-1 to TRBJ2-3; 9 nucleotides line up with TRBD2. After removal of 0 bases from V and 2 bases from J, the junction contained 10 bases not matched to a gene. The germline CDR1 and CDR2 sequences are SGHRS and YFSETQ. CDR3 length: 18 amino acids. The CDR3 reads CASSLAPITSGPTDTQYF. As DNA, the CDR3 is TGCGCCAGCAGCTTGGCTCCTATTACTAGCGGGCCCACAGATACGCAGTATTTT.

The rearrangement links TRBV23-1 to TRBJ1-1; D not certain. TRBV23-1 is flagged as an ORF with uncertain function. The CDR3 is 13 amino acids. The germline V and J ends were trimmed by 11 bases and 0 bases, with 13 bases remaining between them. The CDR3: CARPADMNTEAFF. The CDR3 DNA sequence: TGCGCCCGGCCAGCTGACATGAACACTGAAGCTTTCTTT.

V gene TRBV29-1 combines with J gene TRBJ2-3; 9 bases map to TRBD1. Germline values: CDR1 SQVTM, CDR2 ANQGSEA. V trimming: 4 bases; J trimming: 6 bases; junction bases outside the gene matches: 5. CDR3 size: 13 residues. Written as DNA, the CDR3 is TGCAGCGTTGTACAGGGGGCAGGGGATACGCAGTATTTT. Its translation: CSVVQGAGDTQYF.

The rearrangement joins TRBV11-3 to TRBJ2-3; 8 bases agree with TRBD2. Germline V gives CDR1 SGHNT, CDR2 YENEEA. The CDR3 has 16 amino acids. The V gene end was trimmed by 0 bases and the J gene end by 2 bases; junction bases not matched to a gene: 4. CDR3 coding DNA: TGTGCCAGCAGCTTAGAAGCGGGAGTGGACACAGATACGCAGTATTTT. It specifies CASSLEAGVDTDTQYF.

This chain joins TRBV11-1 and TRBJ2-5; 7 bases are a match to TRBD1. V lost 4 bases and J lost 5; bases outside the gene matches: 4. The CDR3 has 13 amino acids. The V gene's germline CDR1 is SGHAT and CDR2 FQDESV (reference sequence). This chain's CDR3 is CASSWTGGETQYF. In DNA, the CDR3 is TGTGCCAGCAGCTGGACAGGTGGGGAGACCCAGTACTTC.